The 26 T cell receptor beta chains below all came from one sample that was sequenced in a study of blood T cell repertoires in COVID-19. Profiled with immunoSEQ multiplex PCR; TCRdb holds only in-frame clones, not every one. The sample shows approximately 390,000 clones, about 90% of them seen only once. Sequenced sample: peripheral blood. Every receptor here comes from a man aged 18 to 30 with active or convalescent COVID-19.

The chain employs TRBV4-1 and TRBJ2-3; 12 bases agree with TRBD2. The CDR3 has 19 residues. J lost 3 bases, V lost 1 base, and 11 bases had no gene match. In germline, CDR1 is MGHRA, CDR2 YSYEKL. CDR3 loop: CASSQALPSSGRATDTQYF. The CDR3 DNA reads as TGCGCCAGCAGCCAAGCCCTGCCTTCTAGCGGGAGGGCAACAGATACGCAGTATTTT.

The CDR3 region has the DNA TGTGCCAGCAGCCAGGACAGGGTGTATGGCTACACCTTC. Translation: CASSQDRVYGYTF. The rearrangement links TRBV6-5 to TRBJ1-2, with TRBD1 matching 8 bases. This CDR3 is 13 amino acids long. Germline V lookup: CDR1 MNHEY, CDR2 SVGAGI. The J segment lost 5 bases and the V segment lost 6 bases, leaving 5 bases of the junction unmatched.

This clone was observed a handful of times. This sample includes further DNA sequences coding for the same CDR3. This chain links TRBV2 with TRBJ2-3, with 9 nucleotides matching TRBD2. CDR1 and CDR2 (germline): SNHLY, FYNNEI. After removal of 4 bases from V and 3 bases from J, the junction contained 2 bases not matched to a gene. The CDR3 length is 14 residues. CDR3 sequence reads: CASSGSGGTDTQYF. The DNA for the CDR3 is TGTGCCAGCAGTGGGAGCGGGGGGACAGATACGCAGTATTTT.

The chain employs TRBV9 and TRBJ1-2, with 9 nucleotides matching TRBD1. Trimming took 0 bases from V and 8 from J; bases not matched to a gene: 11. The CDR3 has 16 amino acids. Germline CDR1 reads SGDLS; CDR2 reads YYNGEE. CDR3 DNA sequence: TGTGCCAGCAGCGTAGCTATGGGACAGGGCCTGGGGGGCTACACCTTC. Protein sequence: CASSVAMGQGLGGYTF.

CDR3 bases: TGTGCCAGCAGCTTATTCGGGACAGGGAGAGAGACCCAGTACTTC. This translates into CASSLFGTGRETQYF. The rearrangement links TRBV11-2 to TRBJ2-5, with TRBD1 matching 9 bases. This CDR3 is 15 amino acids long. The junction had 5 bases not matched to a gene; V was cut back by 2 bases and J by 4 bases. CDR1 and CDR2 (germline): SGHAT, FQNNGV.

The chain has TRBV11-2 and TRBJ2-3; possibly TRBD2 for D (6 bases). The V and J ends lost 5 bases and 2 bases respectively, with 20 bases between them. The CDR3 is 17 amino acids. Germline values: CDR1 SGHAT, CDR2 FQNNGV. The DNA for the CDR3 is TGTGCCAGCAGCCTCCGCGGGATCCCGAGGAACACAGATACGCAGTATTTT. Encoded protein: CASSLRGIPRNTDTQYF.

The chain carries TRBV6-2 or TRBV6-3 and TRBJ2-2; possible D gene TRBD2, 5 bases. With 6 bases removed from V and 7 bases from J, the gap between germline ends came to 18 bases. CDR1 is MNHEY and CDR2 is SVGEGT in the germline V gene. This CDR3 is 15 amino acids long. The CDR3: CASSNRGKAVGELFF. The CDR3 nucleotides read TGTGCCAGCAGCAACCGGGGAAAGGCGGTCGGGGAGCTGTTTTTT.

The rearrangement links TRBV29-1 to TRBJ2-1; 9 bases are shared with TRBD2. Germline V CDR1 and CDR2: SQVTM, ANQGSEA. V shed 4 bases, J shed 3 bases, and the junction held 7 bases outside the gene matches. CDR3 length: 15 amino acids. CDR3 region: CSVGTQLAGYNEQFF. Written as DNA, the CDR3 is TGCAGCGTTGGGACCCAACTAGCGGGCTACAATGAGCAGTTCTTC.

This clone appeared a few times. CDR3 nucleotide sequence: TGCAGTGCTAGTTTAACCAGGGGGCAGGGGAGCAATCAGCCCCAGCATTTT. Amino acids: CSASLTRGQGSNQPQHF. The chain has TRBV20-1 and TRBJ1-5, with TRBD1 matching over 8 bases. CDR1 and CDR2 from the germline V gene are DFQATT and SNEGSKA (reference sequence). The length of the CDR3 is 17 residues. The trim removed 3 bases at V and 1 base at J, leaving 11 bases unmatched.

The chain joins TRBV6-2 or TRBV6-3 to TRBJ1-3; weak D call: TRBD1 (6 bases). This CDR3 comprises 16 residues. Germline V gives CDR1 MNHEY, CDR2 SVGEGT. V was cut by 6 bases and J by 0 bases, with 15 bases left in between. CDR3 bases: TGTGCCAGCAGCAAAAGACAGGCGAGCTCTGGAAACACCATATATTTT. Translated, it gives CASSKRQASSGNTIYF.

The chain is built from TRBV15 and TRBJ2-3, with TRBD1 identical over 9 bases. The CDR3 contains 16 residues. With 5 bases clipped from V and 6 bases from J, the junction kept 12 bases outside the gene matches. Germline lookup yields CDR1 LNHNV and CDR2 YYDKDF (reference sequence). In nucleotides, the CDR3 is TGTGCCACCAGCTATCCGGGACAGGGAAAGTCTGATACGCAGTATTTT. This gives the protein CATSYPGQGKSDTQYF. The variable domain in full, completed from reference TRBV15 and TRBJ2-3, reads DAMVIQNPRYQVTQFGKPVTLSCSQTLNHNVMYWYQQKSSQAPKLLFHYYDKDFNNEADTPDNFQSRRPNTSFCFLDIRSPGLGDTAMYLCATSYPGQGKSDTQYFGPGTRLTVL.

The chain has TRBV5-1 and TRBJ1-6; possible D gene TRBD1, 5 bases. The V end was cut by 9 bases, the J end by 6 bases, with 13 bases between. The germline gives CDR1 SGHRS, CDR2 YFSETQ. The CDR3 consists of 13 residues. The CDR3 sequence: CATRDRGNSPLHF. The CDR3 bases are TGCGCCACCCGCGATAGGGGTAATTCACCCCTCCACTTT.

The chain employs TRBV24-1 and TRBJ1-2, with TRBD1 matching 7 bases. The V segment lost 3 bases and the J segment 7 bases; nucleotides outside the gene matches: 7. The germline V gene has CDR1 KGHDR and CDR2 SFDVKD. The CDR3 contains 14 residues. CDR3 in amino acids: CATSDRRDSSGYTF. Here the CDR3 DNA reads TGTGCCACCAGTGATCGCCGGGACAGTTCTGGCTACACCTTC.

The chain links TRBV4-1 to TRBJ2-7; 8 bases are a match to TRBD2. The V gene end was trimmed by 4 bases and the J gene end by 4 bases; junction bases not matched to a gene: 15. Germline V gene sequence: CDR1 MGHRA, CDR2 YSYEKL. This CDR3 is built from 17 residues. CDR3 nucleotide sequence: TGCGCCAGCAGCCGCCTACTGGCCGGGACTAGATTATACGAGCAGTACTTC. It is translated as CASSRLLAGTRLYEQYF.

The chain joins TRBV7-9 to TRBJ2-7; 11 nucleotides line up with TRBD2. In germline, CDR1 is SEHNR, CDR2 FQNEAQ (reference sequence). This CDR3 region has 17 residues. The J segment lost 2 bases and the V segment lost 1 base, leaving 7 bases of the junction unmatched. CDR3 sequence: CASSLVTSGSFPYEQYF. In nucleotides, the CDR3 is TGTGCCAGCAGCTTAGTAACTAGCGGGAGCTTCCCCTACGAGCAGTACTTC.

The chain is built from TRBV6-2 or TRBV6-3 and TRBJ1-5; 7 bases map to TRBD1. J lost 1 base, V lost 4 bases, and 4 bases had no gene match. Germline values: CDR1 MNHEY, CDR2 SVGEGT. This CDR3 has 15 residues. CDR3 nucleotides: TGTGCCAGCAGTTCTTCAGGGGGGAGCAATCAGCCCCAGCATTTT. This gives the protein CASSSSGGSNQPQHF.

V usage is TRBV12-5 and J usage is TRBJ2-7; weak D call: TRBD1 (6 bases). Trimming pared 6 bases from V and 3 bases from J, leaving 9 bases between. The germline V gene encodes CDR1 LGHNT and CDR2 FRNRAP. The CDR3 spans 12 residues. The chain's CDR3 is CASGRGDYEQYF. CDR3 DNA sequence: TGTGCTAGTGGCAGGGGAGACTACGAGCAGTACTTC.

This chain uses TRBV5-1 with TRBJ1-1, with TRBD1 matching 7 bases. CDR1 and CDR2 from the germline V gene are SGHRS and YFSETQ. This CDR3 contains 16 residues. Trimming cost V 2 bases and J 0 bases; bases outside gene matches: 7. The CDR3 nucleotides read TGCGCCAGCAGCTTCTCCACAGGGGCACTGAACACTGAAGCTTTCTTT. Translated: CASSFSTGALNTEAFF. Based on the CDR3 plus reference TRBV5-1 and TRBJ1-1, the full variable domain is KAGVTQTPRYLIKTRGQQVTLSCSPISGHRSVSWYQQTPGQGLQFLFEYFSETQRNKGNFPGRFSGRQFSNSRSEMNVSTLELGDSALYLCASSFSTGALNTEAFFGQGTRLTVV.

The chain carries TRBV4-2 and TRBJ2-2; D is perhaps TRBD1 (6 bases). This CDR3 contains 14 residues. Germline loops: CDR1 LGHNA, CDR2 YNFKEQ. V dropped 6 bases and J dropped 4 bases, with 12 bases sitting between them. The CDR3 DNA follows: TGTGCCAGCAGTTCACAGGGTTCCACCGGGGAGCTGTTTTTT. Its protein product is CASSSQGSTGELFF.

In this sample, this clone turned up a few times. The V call is TRBV9, the J call TRBJ1-6, with 7 bases matching TRBD1. The germline V gene has CDR1 SGDLS and CDR2 YYNGEE. With 3 bases clipped from V and 5 bases from J, the junction kept 5 bases outside the gene matches. The length of the CDR3 is 15 residues. CDR3 region: CASSAPGQNNSPLHF. The CDR3 region has the DNA TGTGCCAGCAGCGCTCCGGGACAGAATAATTCACCCCTCCACTTT.

The rearrangement joins TRBV29-1 to TRBJ1-1, with D hard to call. V lost 5 bases to trimming and J lost 0 bases, with 10 bases between them. The germline CDR1 and CDR2 sequences are SQVTM and ANQGSEA. CDR3 length: 13 amino acids. DNA for the CDR3: TGCAGCGTTTCCCGGGTGATGAACACTGAAGCTTTCTTT. It specifies CSVSRVMNTEAFF.

V gene TRBV7-8 combines with J gene TRBJ2-7; the match to TRBD2 covers 8 bases. The ends lost 6 bases at V and 2 bases at J; junction bases unmatched: 6. There are 14 residues in the CDR3. Germline CDR1 SGHVS, CDR2 FQNEAQ. The CDR3 DNA reads TGTGCCAGCAGTTCGGGGGGGAAGACCTACGAGCAGTACTTC. Its protein product is CASSSGGKTYEQYF. Full variable domain (outside the CDR3, taken from reference TRBV7-8 and TRBJ2-7): GAGVSQSPRYKVAKRGQDVALRCDPISGHVSLFWYQQALGQGPEFLTYFQNEAQLDKSGLPSDRFFAERPEGSVSTLKIQRTQQEDSAVYLCASSSGGKTYEQYFGPGTRLTVT.

V gene TRBV25-1 combines with J gene TRBJ2-3, with D perhaps matching TRBD1 (6 bases). CDR1 and CDR2 from the germline V gene are MGHDK and SYGVNS. This CDR3 has 14 amino acids. V dropped 10 bases and J dropped 2 bases, with 16 bases sitting between them. As DNA, the CDR3 is TGTGCCACCAAGGACAGTCTAAACACAGATACGCAGTATTTT. This sequence encodes CATKDSLNTDTQYF.

CDR3 in amino acids: CASSLGLDSPLHF. CDR3 coding DNA: TGTGCCAGCAGCCTCGGACTCGATTCACCCCTCCACTTT. The chain couples TRBV7-7 to TRBJ1-6; D unresolved. V shed 5 bases and J shed 8 bases, with 10 bases lying between them. The CDR3 runs 13 residues. CDR1 and CDR2 from the germline V gene are SSHAT and FNYEAQ (reference sequence).

The J gene is TRBJ2-7, the V gene TRBV6-5, with D possibly being TRBD1 (6 bases). This CDR3 spans 15 amino acids. In germline, CDR1 is MNHEY, CDR2 SVGAGI. V was trimmed by 6 bases and J by 4 bases, leaving 19 bases between them. The CDR3 coding sequence is TGTGCCAGCAGCCGACCGGGACATTCATCGTACGAGCAGTACTTC. As protein: CASSRPGHSSYEQYF.

This clone is a singleton in its sample. The rearrangement uses TRBV15 and TRBJ1-5, with D possibly being TRBD1 (6 bases). The CDR3 spans 16 residues. The germline CDR1 and CDR2 sequences are LNHNV and YYDKDF (reference sequence). Trimming cost V 5 bases and J 2 bases, with 16 bases left between them. The CDR3 protein is CATSPLPGVGNQPQHF. Here the CDR3 DNA reads TGTGCCACCAGCCCTTTGCCAGGGGTTGGCAATCAGCCCCAGCATTTT.